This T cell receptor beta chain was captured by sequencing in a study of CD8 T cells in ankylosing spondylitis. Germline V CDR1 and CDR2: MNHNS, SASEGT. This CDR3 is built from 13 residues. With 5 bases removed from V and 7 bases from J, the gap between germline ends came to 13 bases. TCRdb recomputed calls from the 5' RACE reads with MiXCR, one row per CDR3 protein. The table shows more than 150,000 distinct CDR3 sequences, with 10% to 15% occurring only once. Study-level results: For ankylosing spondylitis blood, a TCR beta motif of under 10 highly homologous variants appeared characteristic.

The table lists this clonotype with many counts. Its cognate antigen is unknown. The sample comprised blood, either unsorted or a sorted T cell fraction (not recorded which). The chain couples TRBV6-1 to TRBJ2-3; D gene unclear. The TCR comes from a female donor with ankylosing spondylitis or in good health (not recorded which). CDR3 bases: TGTGCCAGCAGTCAGATCATTACCTATACGCAGTATTTT. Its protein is CASSQIITYTQYF.